Given below is one T cell receptor (beta chain) in context. Antigen unknown. This specimen comes from a study of CXCR3-negative and CXCR3-positive naive CD8 T cells. Study findings and constraints: Surface CD5 was comparable between naive subsets; TCR strength was inferred from TRB CDR3 properties. Both of the naive subsets showed about the same high diversity, but memory CD8+ cells had much less.

Germline CDR1 and CDR2: MDHEN and SYDVKM. The CDR3 runs to 14 residues. Libraries of TRB cDNA were made by 5' RACE and carried UMIs. TCRdb re-called the 5' RACE reads; every CDR3 protein appears as one record, without DNA. The specimen's table records roughly 28,000 distinct CDR3 sequences. CD8+ T cell subsets were each sorted in triplicate, approximately 270,000 cells apiece. The sequence came from a human donor in good health. Some clones in this sample may be carry-over from other donors' samples. The chain carries TRBV28 and TRBJ1-3; no DNA is available, so the TRBD1 call from TCRdb remains unchecked. The sample comprised memory CD8+ T cells from blood. CDR3 in amino acids: CASLDRAYANTIYF.